Listed below are T cell receptor beta chains from one sample, sequenced in a study of response to subunit inactivated influenza vaccine. TCRdb independently ran MiXCR on the RT-PCR reads; one entry per CDR3 protein. The repertoire has approximately 730,000 distinct CDR3 sequences, approximately 13% of them found once; the top ten carry 5.5% to 8%. The specimen comprised PBMCs from blood, sampled around two weeks before vaccination. The receptors come from a man aged 50 to 59 who received an inactivated influenza vaccine. The CDR3 runs from the conserved cysteine through the conserved F or W. The order of the fields is clone size, V gene, J gene, D gene, CDR3 protein, CDR3 DNA. D genes are given only for firm matches. Not all rows give a size; the values are once, few, many and, for expanded clones, a class.

clone_size: -; v_call: TRBV29-1; j_call: TRBJ2-3; d_call: -; cdr3_aa: CSVEVDNTQYF; cdr3_nt: TGCAGCGTTGAAGTAGATAATACGCAGTATTTT
clone_size: few; v_call: TRBV6-5; j_call: TRBJ2-7; d_call: -; cdr3_aa: CASSYAGWDTSTYEQYF; cdr3_nt: TGTGCCAGCAGTTACGCAGGATGGGACACCTCCACCTACGAGCAGTACTTC
clone_size: -; v_call: TRBV6-1; j_call: TRBJ1-5; d_call: -; cdr3_aa: CASSGGTNSNQPQHF; cdr3_nt: TGTGCCAGCAGTGGGGGGACAAATAGCAATCAGCCCCAGCATTTT
clone_size: -; v_call: TRBV24-1; j_call: TRBJ2-1; d_call: -; cdr3_aa: CATSDHGEQFF; cdr3_nt: TGTGCCACCAGTGACCACGGTGAGCAGTTCTTC
clone_size: -; v_call: TRBV5-5; j_call: TRBJ1-1; d_call: -; cdr3_aa: CASSTLGGMNTEAFF; cdr3_nt: TGTGCCAGCAGCACCCTCGGGGGCATGAACACTGAAGCTTTCTTT
clone_size: -; v_call: TRBV12-3/TRBV12-4; j_call: TRBJ1-1; d_call: -; cdr3_aa: CASRLREMNTEAFF; cdr3_nt: TGTGCCAGCAGGTTACGGGAAATGAACACTGAAGCTTTCTTT
clone_size: few; v_call: TRBV7-9; j_call: TRBJ2-2; d_call: TRBD2; cdr3_aa: CASSLKAGGPPGELFF; cdr3_nt: TGTGCCAGCAGCTTAAAAGCGGGAGGACCACCCGGGGAGCTGTTTTTT
clone_size: -; v_call: TRBV7-6; j_call: TRBJ1-4; d_call: -; cdr3_aa: CASNFTGRVDEKLFF; cdr3_nt: TGTGCCAGCAACTTTACGGGGAGGGTAGACGAAAAACTGTTTTTT
clone_size: many; v_call: TRBV10-2; j_call: TRBJ2-5; d_call: -; cdr3_aa: CASSSRRYLETQYF; cdr3_nt: TGCGCCAGCAGTTCCAGACGGTATTTAGAGACCCAGTACTTC
clone_size: -; v_call: TRBV5-6; j_call: TRBJ2-3; d_call: TRBD2; cdr3_aa: CASSRPYSVEGGRAGTDTQYF; cdr3_nt: TGTGCCAGCAGCCGTCCCTACAGCGTCGAAGGCGGGAGGGCCGGCACAGATACGCAGTATTTT
clone_size: -; v_call: TRBV14; j_call: TRBJ2-3; d_call: -; cdr3_aa: CASSQDRTASTDTQYF; cdr3_nt: TGTGCCAGCAGCCAAGATCGGACAGCGAGCACAGATACGCAGTATTTT
clone_size: -; v_call: TRBV20-1; j_call: TRBJ1-3; d_call: TRBD1; cdr3_aa: CSATDRVGGNTIYF; cdr3_nt: TGCAGTGCTACGGACAGGGTAGGAGGAAACACCATATATTTT
clone_size: -; v_call: TRBV20-1; j_call: TRBJ2-2; d_call: TRBD2; cdr3_aa: CSARDLVASGSIGGELFF; cdr3_nt: TGCAGTGCTAGAGATCTGGTTGCTAGCGGGAGCATCGGCGGGGAGCTGTTTTTT
clone_size: -; v_call: TRBV20-1; j_call: TRBJ2-5; d_call: TRBD2; cdr3_aa: CSASRPSGDQETQYF; cdr3_nt: TGCAGTGCTAGCCGGCCTAGCGGAGATCAAGAGACCCAGTACTTC
clone_size: -; v_call: TRBV4-1; j_call: TRBJ2-7; d_call: -; cdr3_aa: CASSQGDRFSYEQYF; cdr3_nt: TGCGCCAGCAGCCAAGGAGACAGGTTCTCCTACGAGCAGTACTTC